The present TCR beta chain was sequenced within a study of blood T cell repertoires in COVID-19. Overall study: Whether acute or convalescent, the COVID-19 samples came from the United States, Italy and Spain.

Germline CDR1 is SGHKS and CDR2 is YYEKEE (reference sequence). CDR3 length equals 15 residues. Trimming took 0 bases from V and 5 from J, leaving 9 bases between them. Original handling: Counts of nucleated cells, estimated from reference gene primer amplification, were obtained. Method: immunoSEQ multiplex PCR; TCRdb's copy keeps in-frame clones and lacks some. The DNA was the basis for D and trimming; V, J and clone size are from that table. Found here are roughly 87,000 clones, approximately 86% of them singletons; the top ten hold roughly 5.1%. The sequenced material came from peripheral blood. The TCR originated in a man aged 35-49 years with acute or convalescent COVID-19. This chain links TRBV5-5 with TRBJ1-6, with a possible D match to TRBD1 (6 bases). CDR3 coding DNA: TGTGCCAGCAGCTTGGGGACAGTAAATAATTCACCCCTCCACTTT. It codes for CASSLGTVNNSPLHF.